This T cell receptor beta chain was profiled in a study of T cells in Graves' hyperthyroidism and ophthalmopathy. From RNA transcripts, TCR beta CDR3 regions were amplified. HTBI primers drove first-round RT-PCR of the TCR CDR3. MiXCR was run by TCRdb on the multiplex PCR reads, yielding one entry per CDR3 protein. The table lists just over 550,000 distinct CDR3 sequences, roughly 46% of them singletons. CDR3 length: 13 residues. The V end lost 4 bases, the J end lost 1 base, and 7 bases lay between the germline ends. Germline CDR1 reads MGHDK; CDR2 reads SYGVNS. The diagnoses drew upon clinical symptoms, serum thyroxine and TRAb, thyroid ultrasound and orbital computed tomography. This clonotype was recorded at least ten times.

The source is a woman younger than 30 with Graves' hyperthyroidism. V is TRBV25-1 and J is TRBJ1-1; D uncertain. Input material: peripheral blood or thyroid tissue (not recorded which). Here the CDR3 DNA reads TGTGCCAGCAGTGTATGGGAGAACACTGAAGCTTTCTTT. Amino acid sequence: CASSVWENTEAFF. Full variable domain (missing parts from reference TRBV25-1 and TRBJ1-1): EADIYQTPRYLVIGTGKKITLECSQTMGHDKMYWYQQDPGMELHLIHYSYGVNSTEKGDLSSESTVSRIRTEHFPLTLESARPSHTSQYLCASSVWENTEAFFGQGTRLTVV.